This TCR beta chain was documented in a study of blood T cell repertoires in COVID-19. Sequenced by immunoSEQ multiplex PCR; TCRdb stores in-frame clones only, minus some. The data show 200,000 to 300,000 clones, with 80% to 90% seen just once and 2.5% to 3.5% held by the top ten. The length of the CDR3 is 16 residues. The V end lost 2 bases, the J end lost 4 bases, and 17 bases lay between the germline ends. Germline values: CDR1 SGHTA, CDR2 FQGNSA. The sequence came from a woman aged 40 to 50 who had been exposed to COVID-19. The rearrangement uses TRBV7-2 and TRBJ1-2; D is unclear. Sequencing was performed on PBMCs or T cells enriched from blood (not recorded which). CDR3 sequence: CASSLSGQTYSYGYTF. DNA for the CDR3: TGTGCCAGCAGCTTATCTGGGCAGACATACAGCTATGGCTACACCTTC.